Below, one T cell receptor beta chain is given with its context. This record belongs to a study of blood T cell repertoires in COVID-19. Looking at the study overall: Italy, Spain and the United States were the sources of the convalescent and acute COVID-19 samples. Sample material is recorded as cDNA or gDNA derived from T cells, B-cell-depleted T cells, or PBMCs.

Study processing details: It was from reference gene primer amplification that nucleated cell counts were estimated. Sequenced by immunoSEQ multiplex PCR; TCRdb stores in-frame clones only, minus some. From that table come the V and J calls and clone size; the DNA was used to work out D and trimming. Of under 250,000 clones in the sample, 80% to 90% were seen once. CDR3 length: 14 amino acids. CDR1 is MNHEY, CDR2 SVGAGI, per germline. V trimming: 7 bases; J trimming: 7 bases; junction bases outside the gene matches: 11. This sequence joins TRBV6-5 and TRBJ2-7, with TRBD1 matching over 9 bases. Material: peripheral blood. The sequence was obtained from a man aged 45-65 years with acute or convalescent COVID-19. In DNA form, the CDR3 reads TGTGCCAGCACTACGGGACAGGGCGTTTTGGAGCAGTACTTC. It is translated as CASTTGQGVLEQYF.